The clone carrying this TCR beta chain was seen more than once but under ten times. Looked up from germline, CDR1 is LNHDA and CDR2 is SQIVND (reference sequence). V was trimmed by 4 bases and J by 8 bases, leaving 21 bases between them. The CDR3 has 16 residues. The sample is drawn from a study of blood T cell repertoires in COVID-19. Study overall: In each case, the material was cDNA or gDNA derived from T cells, B-cell-depleted T cells, or PBMCs.

Authors' data handling: The assay estimated nucleated cells by amplifying reference gene primers. Only in-frame clones appear in the TCRdb table, and some are missing; sequencing was by immunoSEQ multiplex PCR. From that table come the V and J calls and clone size; the DNA was used to work out D and trimming. The data hold 99,000 or so clones, with around 87% observed a single time. The sequence was obtained from a man aged 45-65 years with acute or convalescent COVID-19. The genes are TRBV19 and TRBJ2-1, with D possibly being TRBD2 (6 bases). The source material was peripheral blood. The chain's CDR3 is CASSTPQPGLNDEQFF. CDR3 nucleotides: TGTGCCAGTAGTACCCCTCAACCGGGACTTAATGATGAGCAGTTCTTC.